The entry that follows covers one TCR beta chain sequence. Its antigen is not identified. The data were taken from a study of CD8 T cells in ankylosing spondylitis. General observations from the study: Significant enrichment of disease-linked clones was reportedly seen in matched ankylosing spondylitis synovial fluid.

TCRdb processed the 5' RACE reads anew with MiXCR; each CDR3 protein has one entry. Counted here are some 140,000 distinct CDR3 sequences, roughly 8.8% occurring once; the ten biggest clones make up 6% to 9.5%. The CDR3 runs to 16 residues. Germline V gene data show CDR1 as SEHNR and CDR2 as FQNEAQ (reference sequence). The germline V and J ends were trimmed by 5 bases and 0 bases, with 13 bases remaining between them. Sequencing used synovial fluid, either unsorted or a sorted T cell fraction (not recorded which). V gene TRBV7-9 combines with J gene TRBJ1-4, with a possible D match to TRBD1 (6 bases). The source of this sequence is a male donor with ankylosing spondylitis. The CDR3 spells CASSPTPGATNEKLFF. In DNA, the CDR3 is TGTGCCAGCAGCCCCACCCCAGGGGCAACTAATGAAAAACTGTTTTTT.